This T cell receptor beta chain was captured in a study of T cells after yellow fever vaccination. At the level of the study: Preparation used SMART-Seq v4 Ultra Low Input for the low-cell-number fractions. Notes on the study in general: In FACS-sorted repertoires, abundant clonotypes from the bulk population could appear as contaminants. It was the secondary response that reached its peak faster, day 5 versus 15, but it was weaker.

The study made its TCR cDNA through 5'RACE template switching. That step introduced a universal primer site along with UMIs. Using its own MiXCR run on the 5' RACE reads, TCRdb lists one record per CDR3 protein. The sample carries 450,000 to 600,000 distinct CDR3 sequences, approximately 13% recorded once. Remarks on this clonotype: Its antigen is unknown.

Trimming pared 8 bases from V and 3 bases from J, leaving 5 bases between. The CDR3 is 11 residues long. Germline V gene data show CDR1 as MNHEY and CDR2 as SVGEGT. This TCR was sampled from a young man who received the YFV17D yellow fever vaccine. The rearrangement joins TRBV6-2 or TRBV6-3 to TRBJ2-4; D ambiguous. This specimen was PBMCs, taken on the day of the yellow fever booster vaccination. The CDR3 spells CASLGKNIQYF. CDR3 bases: TGTGCCAGCTTGGGCAAAAACATTCAGTACTTC.